This T cell receptor beta chain was observed in a study of Graves' ophthalmopathy and Graves' hyperthyroidism. In the study overall: Upon initial diagnosis and before any treatment, peripheral blood was collected.

RNA transcripts were the template, and TCR beta CDR3 regions were amplified from them. HTBI primers served in a first-round RT-PCR, which a second-round multiplex PCR followed. Each CDR3 protein gets one entry after TCRdb re-called the multiplex PCR reads with MiXCR. This table has 150,000 to 200,000 distinct CDR3 sequences, roughly 36% appearing once. The CDR3 is made up of 16 amino acids. CDR1 is SNHLY and CDR2 is FYNNEI in the germline V gene. Trimming removed 8 bases from V and 0 bases from J, with 19 bases in between. Only one count was recorded for this clonotype. The V gene is TRBV2, the J gene TRBJ1-1; TRBD1 might be the D (6 bases). The sequenced sample was peripheral blood. The sequence was obtained from a man aged 25-45 years with Graves' ophthalmopathy. The DNA of the CDR3 is TGTGCCAGCTCCAATCATCCGGGACACCTGAACACTGAAGCTTTCTTT. This codes for CASSNHPGHLNTEAFF.